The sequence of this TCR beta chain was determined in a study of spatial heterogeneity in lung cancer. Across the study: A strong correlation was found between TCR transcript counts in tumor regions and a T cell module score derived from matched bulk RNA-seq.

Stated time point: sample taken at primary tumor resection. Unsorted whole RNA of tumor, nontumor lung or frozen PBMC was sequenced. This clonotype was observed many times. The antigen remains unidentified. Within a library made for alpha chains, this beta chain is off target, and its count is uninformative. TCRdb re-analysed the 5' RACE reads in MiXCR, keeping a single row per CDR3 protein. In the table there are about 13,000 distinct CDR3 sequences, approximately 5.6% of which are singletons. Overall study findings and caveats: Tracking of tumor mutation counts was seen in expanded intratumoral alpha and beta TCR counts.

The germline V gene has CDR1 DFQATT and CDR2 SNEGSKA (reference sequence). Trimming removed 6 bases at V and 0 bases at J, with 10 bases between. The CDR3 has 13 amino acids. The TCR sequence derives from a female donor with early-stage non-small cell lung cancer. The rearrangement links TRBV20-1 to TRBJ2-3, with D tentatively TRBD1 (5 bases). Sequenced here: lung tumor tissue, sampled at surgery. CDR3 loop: CSAQQGSTDTQYF. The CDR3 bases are TGCAGTGCCCAGCAGGGAAGCACAGATACGCAGTATTTT.